What follows are 10 T cell receptor beta chains derived from one specimen sequenced in a study of OX40 agonist ivuxolimab in advanced cancers. Produced via immunoSEQ multiplex PCR; TCRdb's table is partial and in-frame only. The top ten hold less than 70% of the sample, which has about 18,000 clones, roughly 85% seen once. Material: CD4+ or CD8+ T cells sorted from blood, obtained in a trial of the OX40 agonist ivuxolimab. Receptor source: an adult with an advanced solid tumor such as melanoma, head and neck, liver or kidney cancer.

The CDR3 sequence is CASSTYAGGAQPQHF. The CDR3 nucleotides are TGTGCCAGTAGTACCTACGCAGGGGGCGCGCAGCCCCAGCATTTT. This sequence joins TRBV19 and TRBJ1-5; 8 positions agree with TRBD1. This CDR3 spans 15 amino acids. In germline, CDR1 is LNHDA, CDR2 SQIVND (reference sequence). Trimming at V came to 4 bases and at J to 7 bases, leaving 9 bases not matched to a gene.

This clone has just one count. The chain uses TRBV6-1 and TRBJ2-1; 7 bases align to TRBD2. CDR1 and CDR2 from the germline V gene are MNHNS and SASEGT. The CDR3 consists of 15 residues. Trimming took 2 bases from V and 8 from J; bases not matched to a gene: 9. The CDR3 region is CASSESAGAGYEQFF. For the CDR3, the DNA is TGTGCCAGCAGTGAATCTGCGGGAGCTGGTTATGAGCAGTTCTTC.

This clone was observed a handful of times. This chain connects TRBV7-9 to TRBJ2-3; 7 nucleotides align to TRBD2. The germline V gene has CDR1 SEHNR and CDR2 FQNEAQ (reference sequence). V was pared by 1 base and J by 4 bases, with 5 bases of the junction left unmatched. CDR3 length: 15 residues. The DNA of the CDR3 is TGTGCCAGCAGCTTAGTAGCGGGCCCCCCAGATACGCAGTATTTT. Amino acid sequence: CASSLVAGPPDTQYF.

The rearrangement links TRBV19 to TRBJ2-1; D tentatively reads TRBD1 or TRBD2 (5 bases each). V was pared by 5 bases and J by 2 bases, with 10 bases between. Germline V gene sequence: CDR1 LNHDA, CDR2 SQIVND (reference sequence). The CDR3 runs 14 residues. The CDR3 coding sequence is TGTGCCAGTAGTTTCCAGGGACCCTACAATGAGCAGTTCTTC. It specifies CASSFQGPYNEQFF.

The CDR3 protein is CASSIAGQGLVEQFF. The CDR3 coding sequence is TGTGCCAGTAGTATAGCCGGACAGGGATTGGTTGAGCAGTTCTTC. The chain employs TRBV19 and TRBJ2-1; 8 nucleotides agree with TRBD1. The germline V gene has CDR1 LNHDA and CDR2 SQIVND (reference sequence). The CDR3 consists of 15 residues. Germline trimming cut 1 base from V and 9 bases from J; bases unmatched to any gene: 8.

The rearrangement links TRBV4-1 to TRBJ2-7, with D possibly being TRBD1 or TRBD2 (5 bases each). This CDR3 comprises 14 residues. Germline V gene data show CDR1 as MGHRA and CDR2 as YSYEKL. Trimming pared 2 bases from V and 2 bases from J, leaving 10 bases between. The CDR3 protein is CASSQRDGPYEQYF. DNA of the CDR3: TGCGCCAGCAGCCAAAGGGACGGCCCCTACGAGCAGTACTTC.

This rearrangement joins TRBV27 to TRBJ1-1; D gene unclear. Germline V CDR1 and CDR2: MNHEY, SMNVEV (reference sequence). The CDR3 runs 13 residues. V was cut by 5 bases and J by 0 bases, with 7 bases left in between. The CDR3 loop reads CASSPGMNTEAFF. The CDR3 region has the DNA TGTGCCAGCAGTCCGGGAATGAACACTGAAGCTTTCTTT.

The chain uses TRBV27 and TRBJ2-7, with 10 bases lining up with TRBD1. Germline trimming cut 3 bases from V and 3 bases from J; bases unmatched to any gene: 2. Germline V CDR1 and CDR2: MNHEY, SMNVEV (reference sequence). The CDR3 sequence is 14 residues long. The CDR3: CASSFGQGGYEQYF. The DNA for the CDR3 is TGTGCCAGCAGTTTTGGACAGGGGGGCTACGAGCAGTACTTC.

This chain links TRBV7-6 with TRBJ1-4; 9 bases are a match to TRBD1. This CDR3 is 17 amino acids long. Germline CDR1 SGHVS, CDR2 FNYEAQ. V trimming: 1 base; J trimming: 8 bases; junction bases outside the gene matches: 11. The CDR3 sequence: CASSLETGGQGGEKLFF. In DNA, the CDR3 is TGTGCCAGCAGCTTAGAAACGGGGGGACAGGGAGGAGAAAAACTGTTTTTT.

The chain has TRBV5-6 and TRBJ1-5; TRBD1 matches 7 bases. There are 14 residues in the CDR3. Germline V CDR1 and CDR2: SGHDT, YYEEEE. V shed 0 bases, J shed 6 bases, and the junction held 3 bases outside the gene matches. Here the CDR3 DNA reads TGTGCCAGCAGCTTGGGAACAGGGGTTCAGCCCCAGCATTTT. It encodes CASSLGTGVQPQHF.